The T cell receptor (beta chain) under discussion was sequenced for a study of T-cell memory formation after mild COVID-19. The germline V and J ends were trimmed by 3 bases and 2 bases, with 16 bases remaining between them. The CDR3 is made up of 16 amino acids. This clonotype was observed a few times. TCR alpha and TCR beta cDNA libraries with sample barcodes and UMIs came from 5'RACE using constant-segment primers. TCRdb analysed the 5' RACE reads with MiXCR anew, one entry per CDR3 protein. The sample lists roughly 130,000 distinct CDR3 sequences; 15% to 20% were seen once. This chain joins TRBV12-3 or TRBV12-4 and TRBJ1-2; D is unresolved. The sample consisted of PBMCs or a T cell subset sorted from them (not recorded which). This TCR was recovered from an adult woman who had mild COVID-19 (a few samples of this study predate the infection). Cell type and time point are not known. For the CDR3, the DNA is TGTGCCAGCAGTTTCGGGTCGATCCGAGAAAACTATGGCTACACCTTC. Translation: CASSFGSIRENYGYTF.